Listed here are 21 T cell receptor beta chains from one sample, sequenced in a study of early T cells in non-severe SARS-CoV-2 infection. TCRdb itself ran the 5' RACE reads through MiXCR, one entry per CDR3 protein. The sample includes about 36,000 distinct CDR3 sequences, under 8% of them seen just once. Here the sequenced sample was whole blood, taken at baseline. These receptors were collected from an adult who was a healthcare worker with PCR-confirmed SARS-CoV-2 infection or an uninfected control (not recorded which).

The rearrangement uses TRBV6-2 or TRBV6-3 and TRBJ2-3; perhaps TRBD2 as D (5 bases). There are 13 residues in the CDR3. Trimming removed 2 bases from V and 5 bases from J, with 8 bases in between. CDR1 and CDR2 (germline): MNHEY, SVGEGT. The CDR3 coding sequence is TGTGCCAGCAGTTACATGGGGAGAGATACGCAGTATTTT. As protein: CASSYMGRDTQYF.

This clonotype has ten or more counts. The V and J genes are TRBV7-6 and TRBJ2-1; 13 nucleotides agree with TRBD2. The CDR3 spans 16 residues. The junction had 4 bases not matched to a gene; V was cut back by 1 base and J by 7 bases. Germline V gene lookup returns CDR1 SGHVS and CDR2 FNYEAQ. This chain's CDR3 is CASSLGTSGSNNEQFF. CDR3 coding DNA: TGTGCCAGCAGCTTAGGGACTAGCGGGAGCAATAATGAGCAGTTCTTC.

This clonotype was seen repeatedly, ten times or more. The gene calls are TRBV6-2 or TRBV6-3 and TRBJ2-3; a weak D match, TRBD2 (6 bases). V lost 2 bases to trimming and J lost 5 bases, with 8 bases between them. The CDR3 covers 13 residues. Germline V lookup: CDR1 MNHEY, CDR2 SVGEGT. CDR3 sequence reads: CASSYAGRDTQYF. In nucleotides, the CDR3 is TGTGCCAGCAGTTACGCGGGGAGAGATACGCAGTATTTT.

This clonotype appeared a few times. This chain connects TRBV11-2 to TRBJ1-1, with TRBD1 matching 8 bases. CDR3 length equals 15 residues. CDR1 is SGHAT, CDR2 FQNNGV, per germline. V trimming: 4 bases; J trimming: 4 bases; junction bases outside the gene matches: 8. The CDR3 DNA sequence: TGTGCCAGCAGCTACCGAGGAGACAGGGGCACTGAAGCTTTCTTT. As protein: CASSYRGDRGTEAFF.

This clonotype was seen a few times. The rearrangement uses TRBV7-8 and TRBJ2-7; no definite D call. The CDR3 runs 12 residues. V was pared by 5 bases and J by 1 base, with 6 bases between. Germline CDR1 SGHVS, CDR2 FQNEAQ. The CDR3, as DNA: TGTGCCAGCAGCCGGGCGTCCTACGAGCAGTACTTC. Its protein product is CASSRASYEQYF.

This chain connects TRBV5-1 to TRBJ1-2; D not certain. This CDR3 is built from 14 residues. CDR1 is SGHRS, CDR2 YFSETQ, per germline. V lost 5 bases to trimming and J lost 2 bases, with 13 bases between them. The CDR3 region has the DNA TGCGCCAGCAGTCCCGGACTCCTAAACTATGGCTACACCTTC. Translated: CASSPGLLNYGYTF.

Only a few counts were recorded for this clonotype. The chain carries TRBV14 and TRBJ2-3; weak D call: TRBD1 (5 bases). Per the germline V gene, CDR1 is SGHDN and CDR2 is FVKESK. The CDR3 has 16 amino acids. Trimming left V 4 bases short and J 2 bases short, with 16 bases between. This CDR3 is CASSPRAGSYTDTQYF. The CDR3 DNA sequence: TGTGCCAGCAGCCCACGGGCAGGGTCTTACACAGATACGCAGTATTTT.

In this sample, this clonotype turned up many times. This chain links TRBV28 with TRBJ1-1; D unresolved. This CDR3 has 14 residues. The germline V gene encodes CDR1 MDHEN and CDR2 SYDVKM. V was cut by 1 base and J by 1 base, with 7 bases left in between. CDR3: CASSLLSSNTEAFF. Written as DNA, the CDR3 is TGTGCCAGCAGTTTATTGAGCTCGAACACTGAAGCTTTCTTT.

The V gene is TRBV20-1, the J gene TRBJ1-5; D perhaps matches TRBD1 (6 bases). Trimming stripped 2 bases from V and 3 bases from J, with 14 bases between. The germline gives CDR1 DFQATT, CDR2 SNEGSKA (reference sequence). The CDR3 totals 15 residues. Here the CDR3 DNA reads TGCAGTGCTAGATCCCCTGGACAGACCAATCAGCCCCAGCATTTT. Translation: CSARSPGQTNQPQHF.

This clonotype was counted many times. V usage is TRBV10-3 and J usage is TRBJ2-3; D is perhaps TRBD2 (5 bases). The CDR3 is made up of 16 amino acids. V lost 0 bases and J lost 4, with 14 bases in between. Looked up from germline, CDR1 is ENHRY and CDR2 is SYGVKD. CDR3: CAISESIGGGPDTQYF. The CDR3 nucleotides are TGTGCCATCAGTGAGTCCATCGGAGGAGGCCCAGATACGCAGTATTTT.

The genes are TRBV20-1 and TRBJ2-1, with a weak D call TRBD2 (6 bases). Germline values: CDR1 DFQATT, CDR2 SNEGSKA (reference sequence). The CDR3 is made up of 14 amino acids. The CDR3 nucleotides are TGCAGCGGTAAGGTTCTGGGGGGAGCACAGGAGCAGTTCTTC. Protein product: CSGKVLGGAQEQFF.

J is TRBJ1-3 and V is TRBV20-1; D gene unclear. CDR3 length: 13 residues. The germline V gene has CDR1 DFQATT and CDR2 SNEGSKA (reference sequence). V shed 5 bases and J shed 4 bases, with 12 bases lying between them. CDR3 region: CSARTLRGNTIYF. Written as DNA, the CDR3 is TGCAGTGCTCGTACCTTAAGGGGAAACACCATATATTTT.

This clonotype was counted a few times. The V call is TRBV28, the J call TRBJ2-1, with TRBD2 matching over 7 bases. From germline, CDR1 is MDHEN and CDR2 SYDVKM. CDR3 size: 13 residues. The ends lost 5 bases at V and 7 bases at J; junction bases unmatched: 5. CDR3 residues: CASSGEGRNEQFF. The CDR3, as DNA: TGTGCCAGCAGTGGGGAGGGCCGAAATGAGCAGTTCTTC. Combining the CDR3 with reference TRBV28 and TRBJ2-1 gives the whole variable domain DVKVTQSSRYLVKRTGEKVFLECVQDMDHENMFWYRQDPGLGLRLIYFSYDVKMKEKGDIPEGYSVSREKKERFSLILESASTNQTSMYLCASSGEGRNEQFFGPGTRLTVL.

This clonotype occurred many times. The CDR3 region has the DNA TGTGCCAGCAGCTACGACAGTTCTGGAAACACCATATATTTT. It translates to CASSYDSSGNTIYF. The V call is TRBV14, the J call TRBJ1-3; D may be TRBD1 (5 bases). The V gene's germline CDR1 is SGHDN and CDR2 FVKESK. Between the trimmed V and J ends, which lost 5 bases and 1 base, there was a span of 9 bases. The CDR3 sequence is 14 residues long. Full variable domain (remainder filled in from reference TRBV14 and TRBJ1-3): EAGVTQFPSHSVIEKGQTVTLRCDPISGHDNLYWYRRVMGKEIKFLLHFVKESKQDESGMPNNRFLAERTGGTYSTLKVQPAELEDSGVYFCASSYDSSGNTIYFGEGSWLTVV.

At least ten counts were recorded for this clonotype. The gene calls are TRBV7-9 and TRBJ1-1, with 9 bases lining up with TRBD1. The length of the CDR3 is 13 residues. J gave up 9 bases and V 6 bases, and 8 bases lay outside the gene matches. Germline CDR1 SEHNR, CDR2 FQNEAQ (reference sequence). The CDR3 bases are TGTGCCAGCAGGTTAAGGACAGGGGATAAAGCTTTCTTT. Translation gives CASRLRTGDKAFF.

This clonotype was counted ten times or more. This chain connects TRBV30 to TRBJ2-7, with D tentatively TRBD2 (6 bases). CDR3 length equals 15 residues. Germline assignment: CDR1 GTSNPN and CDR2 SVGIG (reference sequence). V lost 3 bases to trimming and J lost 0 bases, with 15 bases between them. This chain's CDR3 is CAWRGGTASSYEQYF. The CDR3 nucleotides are TGTGCCTGGAGGGGCGGGACCGCCAGCTCCTACGAGCAGTACTTC.

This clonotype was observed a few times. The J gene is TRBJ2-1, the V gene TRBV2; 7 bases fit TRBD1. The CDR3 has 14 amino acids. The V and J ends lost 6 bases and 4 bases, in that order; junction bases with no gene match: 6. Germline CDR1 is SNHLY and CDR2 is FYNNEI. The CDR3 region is CASSKGQSYNEQFF. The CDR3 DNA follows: TGTGCCAGCAGCAAGGGACAGTCATACAATGAGCAGTTCTTC.

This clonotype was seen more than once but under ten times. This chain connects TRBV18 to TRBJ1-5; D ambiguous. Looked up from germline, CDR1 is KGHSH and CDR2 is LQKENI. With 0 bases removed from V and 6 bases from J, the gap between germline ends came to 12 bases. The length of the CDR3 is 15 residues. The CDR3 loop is CASSPPRVLPQPQHF. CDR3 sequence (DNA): TGTGCCAGCTCACCACCCCGAGTCTTGCCTCAGCCCCAGCATTTT.

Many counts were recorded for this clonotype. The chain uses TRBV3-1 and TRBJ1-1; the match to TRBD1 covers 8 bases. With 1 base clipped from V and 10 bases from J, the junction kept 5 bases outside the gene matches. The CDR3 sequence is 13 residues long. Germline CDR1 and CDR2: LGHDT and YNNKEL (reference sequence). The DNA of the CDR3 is TGTGCCAGCAGCCAAGTGACAGGGGATAGAGCTTTCTTT. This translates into CASSQVTGDRAFF.

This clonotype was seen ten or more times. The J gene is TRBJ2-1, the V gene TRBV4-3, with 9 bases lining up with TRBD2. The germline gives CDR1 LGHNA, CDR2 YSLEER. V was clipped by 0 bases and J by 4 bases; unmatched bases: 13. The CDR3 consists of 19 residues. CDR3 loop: CASSQEGARAGGPYNEQFF. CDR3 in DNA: TGCGCCAGCAGCCAAGAGGGCGCGAGAGCGGGAGGCCCATACAATGAGCAGTTCTTC.

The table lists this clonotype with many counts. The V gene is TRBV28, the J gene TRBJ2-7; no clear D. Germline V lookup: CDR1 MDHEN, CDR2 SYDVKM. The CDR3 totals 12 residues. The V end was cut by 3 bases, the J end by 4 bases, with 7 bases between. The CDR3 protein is CASSFNTYEQYF. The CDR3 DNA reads TGTGCCAGCAGTTTTAACACTTACGAGCAGTACTTC.